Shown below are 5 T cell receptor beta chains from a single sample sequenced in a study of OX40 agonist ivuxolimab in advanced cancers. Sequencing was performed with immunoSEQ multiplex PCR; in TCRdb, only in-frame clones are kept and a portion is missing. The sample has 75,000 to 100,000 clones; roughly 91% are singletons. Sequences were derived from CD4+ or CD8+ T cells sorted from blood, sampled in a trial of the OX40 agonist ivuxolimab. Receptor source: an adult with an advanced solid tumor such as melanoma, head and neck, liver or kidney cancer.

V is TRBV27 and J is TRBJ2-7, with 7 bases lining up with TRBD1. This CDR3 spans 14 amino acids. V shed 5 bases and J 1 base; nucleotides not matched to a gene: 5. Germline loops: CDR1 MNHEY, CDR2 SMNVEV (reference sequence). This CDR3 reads CASSIRQGSYEQYF. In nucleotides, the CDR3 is TGTGCCAGCAGTATCAGACAGGGTTCCTACGAGCAGTACTTC.

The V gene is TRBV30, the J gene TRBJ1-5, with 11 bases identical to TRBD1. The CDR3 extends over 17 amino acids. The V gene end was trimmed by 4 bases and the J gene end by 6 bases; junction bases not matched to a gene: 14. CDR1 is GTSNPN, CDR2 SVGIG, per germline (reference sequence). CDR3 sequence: CAWTRRGQGGSSQPQHF. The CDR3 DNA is TGTGCCTGGACTCGACGGGGACAGGGGGGTTCTAGTCAGCCCCAGCATTTT.

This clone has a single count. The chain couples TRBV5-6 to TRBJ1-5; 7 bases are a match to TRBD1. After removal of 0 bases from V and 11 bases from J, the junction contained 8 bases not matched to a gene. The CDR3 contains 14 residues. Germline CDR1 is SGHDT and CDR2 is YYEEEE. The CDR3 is CASSLGQGSVAQHF. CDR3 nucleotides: TGTGCCAGCAGCTTGGGACAGGGTTCAGTGGCCCAGCATTTT. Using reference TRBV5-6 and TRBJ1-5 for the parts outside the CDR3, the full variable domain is DAGVTQSPTHLIKTRGQQVTLRCSPKSGHDTVSWYQQALGQGPQFIFQYYEEEERQRGNFPDRFSGHQFPNYSSELNVNALLLGDSALYLCASSLGQGSVAQHFGDGTRLSIL.

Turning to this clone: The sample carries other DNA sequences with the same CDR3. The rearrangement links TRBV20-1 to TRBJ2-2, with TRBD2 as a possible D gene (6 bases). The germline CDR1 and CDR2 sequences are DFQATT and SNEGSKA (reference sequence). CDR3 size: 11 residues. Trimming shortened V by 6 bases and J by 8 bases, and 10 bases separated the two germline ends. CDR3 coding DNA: TGCAGTGCGGGGGGTCTGGGGGAGCTGTTTTTT. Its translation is CSAGGLGELFF.

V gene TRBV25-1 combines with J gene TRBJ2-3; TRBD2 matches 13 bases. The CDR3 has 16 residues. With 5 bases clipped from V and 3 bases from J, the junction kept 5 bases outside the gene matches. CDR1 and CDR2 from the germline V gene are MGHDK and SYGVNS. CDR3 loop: CASSPGLAGRTDTQYF. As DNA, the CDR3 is TGTGCCAGCAGTCCGGGACTAGCGGGACGAACAGATACGCAGTATTTT.